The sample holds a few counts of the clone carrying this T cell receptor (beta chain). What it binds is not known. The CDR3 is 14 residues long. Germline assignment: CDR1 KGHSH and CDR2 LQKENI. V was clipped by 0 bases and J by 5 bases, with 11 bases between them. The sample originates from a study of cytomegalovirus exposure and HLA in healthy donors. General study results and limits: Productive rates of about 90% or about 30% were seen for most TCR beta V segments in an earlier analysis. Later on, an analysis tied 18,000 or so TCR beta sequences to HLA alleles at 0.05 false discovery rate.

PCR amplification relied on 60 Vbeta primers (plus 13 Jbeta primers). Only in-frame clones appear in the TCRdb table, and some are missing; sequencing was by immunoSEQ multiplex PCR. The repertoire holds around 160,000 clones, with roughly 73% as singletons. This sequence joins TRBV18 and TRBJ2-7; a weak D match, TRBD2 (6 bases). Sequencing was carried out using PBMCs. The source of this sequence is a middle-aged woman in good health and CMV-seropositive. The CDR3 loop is CASSPPAPSDEQYF. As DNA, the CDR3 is TGTGCCAGCTCACCACCCGCCCCTAGCGACGAGCAGTACTTC.